The 22 T cell receptor beta chains below come from one sample, sequenced in a study of cytomegalovirus exposure and HLA in healthy donors. Primers: 60 Vbeta forward and 13 Jbeta reverse. Measured with immunoSEQ multiplex PCR; TCRdb has only the in-frame clones, and not every one. Altogether about 82,000 clones are present, approximately 74% being singletons, with the ten largest covering 20% to 25%. The material sequenced was PBMCs. The receptors derive from a man under 40 in good health and CMV-seropositive.

This clone was counted a single time. The chain combines TRBV2 with TRBJ2-1, with 9 bases matching TRBD2. V lost 3 bases to trimming and J lost 3 bases; unmatched junction nucleotides: 12. The CDR3 has 18 residues. Germline V lookup: CDR1 SNHLY, CDR2 FYNNEI. CDR3 loop: CASSDLGGGAFVYNEQFF. CDR3 sequence (DNA): TGTGCCAGCAGTGATCTGGGCGGGGGGGCATTTGTCTACAATGAGCAGTTCTTC.

V gene TRBV30 combines with J gene TRBJ1-1; possibly TRBD1 for D (5 bases). The V and J ends lost 0 bases and 7 bases respectively, with 12 bases between them. CDR1 is GTSNPN and CDR2 is SVGIG in the germline V gene (reference sequence). The CDR3 contains 13 residues. The CDR3 loop is CAWSVGSGYEAFF. CDR3 sequence (DNA): TGTGCCTGGAGTGTAGGGTCAGGGTATGAAGCTTTCTTT.

This clone was counted a few times. V usage is TRBV7-7 and J usage is TRBJ2-1; D is perhaps TRBD2 (5 bases). The CDR3 has 15 residues. V was pared by 5 bases and J by 0 bases, with 11 bases between. The V gene's germline CDR1 is SSHAT and CDR2 FNYEAQ (reference sequence). The CDR3: CASSSGLHSYNEQFF. In DNA, the CDR3 is TGTGCCAGCAGCAGCGGATTGCACTCCTACAATGAGCAGTTCTTC.

This chain uses TRBV29-1 with TRBJ1-3; weak D call: TRBD1 (6 bases). Germline V lookup: CDR1 SQVTM, CDR2 ANQGSEA. Deletions cut 4 bases from V and 4 bases from J, with 11 bases between. The CDR3 extends over 13 amino acids. Written as DNA, the CDR3 is TGCAGCGTTGGAGGGGGTTCCGGAAACACCATATATTTT. It is translated as CSVGGGSGNTIYF. Drawing the rest from reference TRBV29-1 and TRBJ1-3, the complete variable domain is SAVISQKPSRDICQRGTSLTIQCQVDSQVTMMFWYRQQPGQSLTLIATANQGSEATYESGFVIDKFPISRPNLTFSTLTVSNMSPEDSSIYLCSVGGGSGNTIYFGEGSWLTVV.

A remark on this clone: An end of the junction differs from the germline gene, which may be a read error. The chain has TRBV9 and TRBJ1-5; 8 bases agree with TRBD1. The CDR3 is 15 amino acids. CDR1 SGDLS and CDR2 YYNGEE come from the germline V gene. The CDR3 reads CASSDGTGGDQPQNF. The CDR3 DNA follows: TGTGCCAGCAGCGACGGGACAGGCGGGGATCAGCCCCAGAATTTT. The full variable domain, with the rest looked up from reference TRBV9 and TRBJ1-5, is DSGVTQTPKHLITATGQRVTLRCSPRSGDLSVYWYQQSLDQGLQFLIQYYNGEERAKGNILERFSAQQFPDLHSELNLSSLELGDSALYFCASSDGTGGDQPQNFGDGTRLSIL.

This clone turned up a few times. This chain connects TRBV4-3 to TRBJ2-3; 10 nucleotides agree with TRBD2. The V gene end was trimmed by 3 bases and the J gene end by 2 bases; junction bases not matched to a gene: 2. Germline V gene data show CDR1 as LGHNA and CDR2 as YSLEER. The CDR3 runs to 15 residues. The CDR3 reads CASSHTSGATDTQYF. Here the CDR3 DNA reads TGCGCCAGCAGCCACACTAGCGGGGCCACAGATACGCAGTATTTT.

The chain carries TRBV4-3 and TRBJ2-7; 9 nucleotides agree with TRBD1. CDR1 and CDR2 (germline): LGHNA, YSLEER. V trimming: 0 bases; J trimming: 0 bases; junction bases outside the gene matches: 6. The CDR3 covers 17 residues. The CDR3 DNA is TGCGCCAGCAGCCAAGATCGGACAGGGGACTTCTCCTACGAGCAGTACTTC. Translating gives CASSQDRTGDFSYEQYF.

To note about this clone: Sequence at one end of the junction differs from germline and may be a read error. The CDR3 DNA is TGCGCCAGCAGCCCGTACTCGACTAACTATGGCTACCCCTTC. Protein sequence: CASSPYSTNYGYPF. This rearrangement joins TRBV4-1 to TRBJ1-2; D is unclear. This CDR3 has 14 residues. CDR1 is MGHRA and CDR2 is YSYEKL in the germline V gene.

The V call is TRBV4-1, the J call TRBJ2-7, with TRBD2 matching over 8 bases. Looked up from germline, CDR1 is MGHRA and CDR2 is YSYEKL. J lost 3 bases, V lost 0 bases, and 7 bases had no gene match. The CDR3 spans 16 residues. In DNA, the CDR3 is TGCGCCAGCAGCCAAGACTGGTCGGGGGGGCTCTACGAGCAGTACTTC. Translated, it gives CASSQDWSGGLYEQYF.

This chain connects TRBV14 to TRBJ1-2; no reliable D call. The V end was cut by 3 bases, the J end by 5 bases, with 13 bases between. The CDR3 contains 14 residues. The germline V gene has CDR1 SGHDN and CDR2 FVKESK. The chain's CDR3 is CASSHDPSGYGYTF. In nucleotides, the CDR3 is TGTGCCAGCAGCCACGACCCCAGCGGGTATGGCTACACCTTC.

A note on this clone: At one of its ends the junction is not consistent with the germline gene, which may arise from a read error. The chain recombines TRBV9 with TRBJ1-5; D is possibly TRBD1 (6 bases). CDR3 length: 17 amino acids. From germline, CDR1 is SGDLS and CDR2 YYNGEE. This CDR3 reads CASSGTDLRGPHQPQNF. The CDR3 nucleotides are TGTGCCAGCAGCGGGACAGATCTGAGAGGGCCCCATCAGCCCCAGAATTTT.

The chain uses TRBV30 and TRBJ2-2; tentatively, D is TRBD1 (6 bases). V lost 6 bases and J 2 bases, leaving 13 bases between the germline ends. The CDR3 loop spans 14 amino acids. Germline loops: CDR1 GTSNPN, CDR2 SVGIG (reference sequence). The CDR3 here is CACKQGTNTGELFF. CDR3 nucleotides: TGTGCCTGCAAGCAAGGGACAAACACCGGGGAGCTGTTTTTT.

The chain joins TRBV5-1 to TRBJ1-2; D uncertain. Per the germline V gene, CDR1 is SGHRS and CDR2 is YFSETQ. V lost 5 bases and J lost 0, with 8 bases in between. The CDR3 runs to 13 residues. The chain's CDR3 is CASSPRANYGYTF. CDR3 DNA: TGCGCCAGCAGTCCGCGAGCTAACTATGGCTACACCTTC.

Details on this clone: The junction differs from germline at one of its ends, possibly a read error. V usage is TRBV2 and J usage is TRBJ1-1; D remains ambiguous. CDR3 length: 14 residues. CDR1 is SNHLY and CDR2 is FYNNEI in the germline V gene. The CDR3 nucleotides read TGTGCCAGCAGTGAAGCGCGGCTGAACGCTGAAGCTTTCTTT. This sequence encodes CASSEARLNAEAFF.

This chain connects TRBV28 to TRBJ2-7; 8 nucleotides agree with TRBD2. J was trimmed by 6 bases and V by 10 bases; bases with no gene match: 5. This CDR3 spans 11 amino acids. Germline V gives CDR1 MDHEN, CDR2 SYDVKM. The CDR3 DNA sequence: TGTGCCATCGGGACTAGGGGCGAGCAGTACTTC. This gives the protein CAIGTRGEQYF.

This rearrangement joins TRBV7-8 to TRBJ2-7, with D tentatively TRBD1 (6 bases). V lost 5 bases and J 3 bases, leaving 17 bases between the germline ends. The CDR3 extends over 15 amino acids. Germline V gene sequence: CDR1 SGHVS, CDR2 FQNEAQ. The CDR3 bases are TGTGCCAGCAGCCCACCAGGGGTAGAGAGCTACGAGCAGTACTTC. Its protein product is CASSPPGVESYEQYF.

This chain joins TRBV2 and TRBJ2-1; possibly TRBD2 for D (5 bases). Germline V gene lookup returns CDR1 SNHLY and CDR2 FYNNEI. This CDR3 spans 15 amino acids. V shed 2 bases and J shed 1 base, with 9 bases lying between them. CDR3 sequence (DNA): TGTGCCAGCAGTGAACAGCGCGGGTCCTACAATGAGCAGTTCTTC. Residues: CASSEQRGSYNEQFF.

This chain connects TRBV27 to TRBJ2-7, with 12 bases that match TRBD2. This CDR3 is 15 amino acids long. V trimming: 5 bases; J trimming: 2 bases; junction bases outside the gene matches: 4. CDR1 is MNHEY and CDR2 is SMNVEV in the germline V gene (reference sequence). The CDR3 coding sequence is TGTGCCAGCAGTCAACTAGCGGGGGGACCCTACGAGCAGTACTTC. Translating it yields CASSQLAGGPYEQYF.

In this sample, this clone turned up a few times. The chain carries TRBV29-1 and TRBJ1-2; 12 bases match TRBD1. Trimming took 6 bases from V and 8 from J; bases not matched to a gene: 7. The CDR3 sequence is 13 residues long. Germline V gives CDR1 SQVTM, CDR2 ANQGSEA. Here the CDR3 DNA reads TGCAGCGTGGCCGGGACAGGGGGCTTGGGCTACACCTTC. It is translated as CSVAGTGGLGYTF.

The V call is TRBV10-3, the J call TRBJ1-5; D gene uncertain. Germline V gene lookup returns CDR1 ENHRY and CDR2 SYGVKD. CDR3 size: 17 residues. Trimming took 2 bases from V and 1 from J, leaving 15 bases between them. For the CDR3, the DNA is TGTGCCATCAGTGAGCGCGCACCCGAGGCGAGCAATCAGCCCCAGCATTTT. It translates to CAISERAPEASNQPQHF.

In its sample, this clone was seen once. The chain links TRBV9 to TRBJ2-7; D perhaps matches TRBD2 (6 bases). The germline V gene has CDR1 SGDLS and CDR2 YYNGEE. This CDR3 spans 14 amino acids. Trimming pared 0 bases from V and 5 bases from J, leaving 12 bases between. This chain's CDR3 is CASSVENGRDEQYF. The CDR3 DNA reads TGTGCCAGCAGCGTAGAAAACGGGAGAGACGAGCAGTACTTC.

The J gene is TRBJ1-2, the V gene TRBV6-5, with TRBD1 matching 8 bases. The V gene end was trimmed by 0 bases and the J gene end by 1 base; junction bases not matched to a gene: 4. The CDR3 consists of 16 residues. Germline CDR1 reads MNHEY; CDR2 reads SVGAGI. The CDR3, as DNA: TGTGCCAGCAGTTACTCGAATACAGGGGGTAACTATGGCTACACCTTC. Translated: CASSYSNTGGNYGYTF.